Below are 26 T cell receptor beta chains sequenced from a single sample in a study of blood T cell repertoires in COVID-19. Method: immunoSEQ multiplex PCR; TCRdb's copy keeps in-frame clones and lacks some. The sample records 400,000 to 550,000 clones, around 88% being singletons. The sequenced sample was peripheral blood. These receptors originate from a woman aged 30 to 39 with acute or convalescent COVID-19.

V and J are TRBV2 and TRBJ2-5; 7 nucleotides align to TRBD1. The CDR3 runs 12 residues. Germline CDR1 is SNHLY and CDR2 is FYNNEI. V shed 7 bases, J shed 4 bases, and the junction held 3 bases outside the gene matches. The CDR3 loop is CASKWDRETQYF. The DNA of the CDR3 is TGTGCCAGCAAGTGGGACAGAGAGACCCAGTACTTC.

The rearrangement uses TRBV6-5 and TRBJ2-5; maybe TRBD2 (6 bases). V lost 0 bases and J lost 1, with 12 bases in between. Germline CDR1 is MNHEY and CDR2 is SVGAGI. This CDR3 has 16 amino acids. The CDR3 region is CASSYSPRDFQETQYF. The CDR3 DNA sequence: TGTGCCAGCAGTTACTCTCCAAGGGACTTCCAAGAGACCCAGTACTTC.

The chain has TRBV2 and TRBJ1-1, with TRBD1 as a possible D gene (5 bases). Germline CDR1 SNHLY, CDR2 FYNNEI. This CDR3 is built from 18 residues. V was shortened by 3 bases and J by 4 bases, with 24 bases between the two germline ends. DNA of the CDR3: TGTGCCAGCAGTGATAATTGGGCCGGCGGCGGGGGAGCCACTGAAGCTTTCTTT. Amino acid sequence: CASSDNWAGGGGATEAFF. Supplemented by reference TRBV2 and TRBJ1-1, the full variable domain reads EPEVTQTPSHQVTQMGQEVILRCVPISNHLYFYWYRQILGQKVEFLVSFYNNEISEKSEIFDDQFSVERPDGSNFTLKIRSTKLEDSAMYFCASSDNWAGGGGATEAFFGQGTRLTVV.

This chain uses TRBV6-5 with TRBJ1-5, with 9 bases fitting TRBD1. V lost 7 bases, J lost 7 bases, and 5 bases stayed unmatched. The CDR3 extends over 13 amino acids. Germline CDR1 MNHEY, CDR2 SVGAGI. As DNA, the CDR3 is TGTGCCAGCATGGGACAGGGATTACAGCCCCAGCATTTT. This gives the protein CASMGQGLQPQHF.

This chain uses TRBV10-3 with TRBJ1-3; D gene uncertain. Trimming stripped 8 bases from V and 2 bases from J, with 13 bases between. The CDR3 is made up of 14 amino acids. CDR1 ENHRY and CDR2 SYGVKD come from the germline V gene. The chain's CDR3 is CAISPSGTGNTIYF. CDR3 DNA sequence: TGTGCCATCTCCCCCTCGGGAACTGGAAACACCATATATTTT.

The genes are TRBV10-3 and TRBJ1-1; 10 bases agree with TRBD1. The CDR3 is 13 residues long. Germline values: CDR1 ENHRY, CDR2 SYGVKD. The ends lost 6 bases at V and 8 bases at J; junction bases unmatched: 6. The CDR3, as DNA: TGTGCCATCAGCCCGGGACAGGGGTTAGAAGCTTTCTTT. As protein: CAISPGQGLEAFF.

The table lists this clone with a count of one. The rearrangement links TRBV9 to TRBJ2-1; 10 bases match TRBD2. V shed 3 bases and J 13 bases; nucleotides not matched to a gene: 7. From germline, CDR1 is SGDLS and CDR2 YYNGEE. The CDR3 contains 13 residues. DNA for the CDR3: TGTGCCAGCAGCGGTAGCGGGGGGCCAGAACAGTTCTTC. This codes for CASSGSGGPEQFF.

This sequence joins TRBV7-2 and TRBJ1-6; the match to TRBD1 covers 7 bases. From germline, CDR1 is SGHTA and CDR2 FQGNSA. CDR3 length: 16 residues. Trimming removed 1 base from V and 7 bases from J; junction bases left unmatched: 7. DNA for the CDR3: TGTGCCAGCAGCTTAGTAGTGGGACAGCTAAATTCACCCCTCCACTTT. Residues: CASSLVVGQLNSPLHF.

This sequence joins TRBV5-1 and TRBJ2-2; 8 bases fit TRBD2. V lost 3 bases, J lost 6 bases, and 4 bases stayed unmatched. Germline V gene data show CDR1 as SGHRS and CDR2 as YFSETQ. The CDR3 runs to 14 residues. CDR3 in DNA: TGCGCCAGCAGCTGGGCCGGGGGGGCCGGGGAGCTGTTTTTT. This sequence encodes CASSWAGGAGELFF.

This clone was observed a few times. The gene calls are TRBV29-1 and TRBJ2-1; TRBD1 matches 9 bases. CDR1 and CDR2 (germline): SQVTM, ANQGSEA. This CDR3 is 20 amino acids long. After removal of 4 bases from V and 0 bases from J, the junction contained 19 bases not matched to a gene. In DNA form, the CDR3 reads TGCAGCGTTGGGGGGACCGTGGGACAGGGACCCGTCTTCTCCTACAATGAGCAGTTCTTC. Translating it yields CSVGGTVGQGPVFSYNEQFF.

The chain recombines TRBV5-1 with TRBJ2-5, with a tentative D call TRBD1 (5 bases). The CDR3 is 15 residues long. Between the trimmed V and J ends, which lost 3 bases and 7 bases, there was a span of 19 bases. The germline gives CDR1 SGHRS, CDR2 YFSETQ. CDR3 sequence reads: CASSSDIRGIGTQYF. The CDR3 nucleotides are TGCGCCAGCAGCTCGGATATAAGGGGAATTGGGACCCAGTACTTC.

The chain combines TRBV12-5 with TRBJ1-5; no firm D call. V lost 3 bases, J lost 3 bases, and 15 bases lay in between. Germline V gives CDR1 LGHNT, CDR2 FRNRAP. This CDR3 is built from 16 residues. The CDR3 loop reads CASGFAARGPNQPQHF. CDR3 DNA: TGTGCTAGTGGTTTTGCGGCACGCGGCCCCAATCAGCCCCAGCATTTT.

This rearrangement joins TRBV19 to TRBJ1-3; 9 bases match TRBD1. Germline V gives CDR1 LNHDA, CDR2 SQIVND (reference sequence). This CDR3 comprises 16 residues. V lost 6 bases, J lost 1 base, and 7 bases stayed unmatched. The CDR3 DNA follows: TGTGCCAGTAGCCGGGACAGGGAAGTATCTGGAAACACCATATATTTT. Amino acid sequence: CASSRDREVSGNTIYF.

CDR3 loop: CASSLEAANTEAFF. CDR3 bases: TGCGCCAGCAGCTTGGAGGCGGCGAACACTGAAGCTTTCTTT. The chain couples TRBV5-1 to TRBJ1-1; no firm D call. Trimming pared 0 bases from V and 1 base from J, leaving 7 bases between. The germline CDR1 and CDR2 sequences are SGHRS and YFSETQ. This CDR3 has 14 amino acids.

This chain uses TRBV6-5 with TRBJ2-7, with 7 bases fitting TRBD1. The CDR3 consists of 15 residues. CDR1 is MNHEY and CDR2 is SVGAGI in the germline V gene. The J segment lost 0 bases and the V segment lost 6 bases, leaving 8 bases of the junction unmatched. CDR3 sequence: CASSLGQAISYEQYF. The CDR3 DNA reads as TGTGCCAGCAGCCTTGGACAGGCAATCTCCTACGAGCAGTACTTC.

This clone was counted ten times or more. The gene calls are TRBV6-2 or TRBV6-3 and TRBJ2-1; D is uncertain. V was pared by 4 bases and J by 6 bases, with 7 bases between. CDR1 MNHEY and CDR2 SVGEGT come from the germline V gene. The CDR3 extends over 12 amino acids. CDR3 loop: CASSSGFNEQFF. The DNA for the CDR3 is TGTGCCAGCAGTTCAGGTTTCAATGAGCAGTTCTTC.

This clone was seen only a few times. CDR3 in amino acids: CASSPGQGGYTF. CDR3 nucleotides: TGTGCCAGCAGCCCCGGACAGGGTGGCTACACCTTC. The rearrangement uses TRBV3-1 (or the pseudogene TRBV3-2) and TRBJ1-2; 8 positions match TRBD1. The germline V gene has CDR1 LGHDT and CDR2 YNNKEL (reference sequence). CDR3 size: 12 residues. Trimming took 4 bases from V and 7 from J; bases not matched to a gene: 2.

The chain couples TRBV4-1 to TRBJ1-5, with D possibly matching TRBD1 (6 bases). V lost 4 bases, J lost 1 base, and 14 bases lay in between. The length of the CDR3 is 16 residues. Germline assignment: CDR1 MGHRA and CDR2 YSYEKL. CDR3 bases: TGCGCCAGCAGCCCCATACAGGGACCGAGCAATCAGCCCCAGCATTTT. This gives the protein CASSPIQGPSNQPQHF.

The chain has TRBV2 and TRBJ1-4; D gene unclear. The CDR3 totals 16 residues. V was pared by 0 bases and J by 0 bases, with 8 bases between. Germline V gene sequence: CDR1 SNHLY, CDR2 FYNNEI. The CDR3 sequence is CASSEAQLATNEKLFF. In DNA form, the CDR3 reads TGTGCCAGCAGTGAAGCGCAACTAGCAACTAATGAAAAACTGTTTTTT.

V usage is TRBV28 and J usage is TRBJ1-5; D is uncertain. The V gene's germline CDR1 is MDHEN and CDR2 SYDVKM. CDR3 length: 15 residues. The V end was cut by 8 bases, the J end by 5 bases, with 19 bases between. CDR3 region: CASCSASLTDQPQHF. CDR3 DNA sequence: TGTGCCAGCTGTAGTGCCTCCTTAACCGATCAGCCCCAGCATTTT.

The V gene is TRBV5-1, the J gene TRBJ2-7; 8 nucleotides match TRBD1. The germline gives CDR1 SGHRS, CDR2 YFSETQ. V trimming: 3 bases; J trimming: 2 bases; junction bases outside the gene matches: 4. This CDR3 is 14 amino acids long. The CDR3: CASSSRGPAYEQYF. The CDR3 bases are TGCGCCAGCAGCTCCAGGGGGCCTGCCTACGAGCAGTACTTC.

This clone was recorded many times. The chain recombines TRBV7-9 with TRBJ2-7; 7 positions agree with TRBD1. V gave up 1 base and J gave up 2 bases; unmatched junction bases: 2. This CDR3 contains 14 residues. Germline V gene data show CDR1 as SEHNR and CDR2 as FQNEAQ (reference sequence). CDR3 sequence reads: CASSLGGQAYEQYF. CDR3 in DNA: TGTGCCAGCAGCTTAGGAGGACAGGCCTACGAGCAGTACTTC.

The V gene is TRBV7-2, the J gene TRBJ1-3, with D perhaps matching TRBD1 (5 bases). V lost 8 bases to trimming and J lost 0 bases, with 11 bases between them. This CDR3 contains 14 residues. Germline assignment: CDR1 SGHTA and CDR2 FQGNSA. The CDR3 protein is CASGRGLSGNTIYF. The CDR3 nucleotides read TGTGCCAGCGGGCGGGGACTCTCTGGAAACACCATATATTTT. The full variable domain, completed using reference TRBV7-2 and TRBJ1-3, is GAGVSQSPSNKVTEKGKDVELRCDPISGHTALYWYRQSLGQGLEFLIYFQGNSAPDKSGLPSDRFSAERTGGSVSTLTIQRTQQEDSAVYLCASGRGLSGNTIYFGEGSWLTVV.

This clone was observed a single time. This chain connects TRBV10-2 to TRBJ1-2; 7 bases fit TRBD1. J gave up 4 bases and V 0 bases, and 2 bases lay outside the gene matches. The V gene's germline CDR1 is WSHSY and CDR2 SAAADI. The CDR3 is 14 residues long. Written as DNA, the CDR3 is TGCGCCAGCAGTGAGTCGGCAGGGGGCTATGGCTACACCTTC. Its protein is CASSESAGGYGYTF.

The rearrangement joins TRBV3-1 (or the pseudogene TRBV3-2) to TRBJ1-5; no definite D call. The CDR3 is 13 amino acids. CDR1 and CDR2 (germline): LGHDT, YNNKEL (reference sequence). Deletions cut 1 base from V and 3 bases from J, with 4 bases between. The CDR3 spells CASSQGVNQPQHF. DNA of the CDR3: TGTGCCAGCAGCCAAGGAGTCAATCAGCCCCAGCATTTT.

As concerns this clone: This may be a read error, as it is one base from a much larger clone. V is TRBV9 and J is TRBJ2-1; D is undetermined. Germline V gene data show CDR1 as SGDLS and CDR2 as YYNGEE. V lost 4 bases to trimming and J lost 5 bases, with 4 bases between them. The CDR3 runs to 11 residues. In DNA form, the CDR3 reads TGTGCCAGCAGCCCTAACAATGAGCAGTTCTTC. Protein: CASSPNNEQFF. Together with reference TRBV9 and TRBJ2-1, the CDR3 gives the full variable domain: DSGVTQTPKHLITATGQRVTLRCSPRSGDLSVYWYQQSLDQGLQFLIQYYNGEERAKGNILERFSAQQFPDLHSELNLSSLELGDSALYFCASSPNNEQFFGPGTRLTVL.